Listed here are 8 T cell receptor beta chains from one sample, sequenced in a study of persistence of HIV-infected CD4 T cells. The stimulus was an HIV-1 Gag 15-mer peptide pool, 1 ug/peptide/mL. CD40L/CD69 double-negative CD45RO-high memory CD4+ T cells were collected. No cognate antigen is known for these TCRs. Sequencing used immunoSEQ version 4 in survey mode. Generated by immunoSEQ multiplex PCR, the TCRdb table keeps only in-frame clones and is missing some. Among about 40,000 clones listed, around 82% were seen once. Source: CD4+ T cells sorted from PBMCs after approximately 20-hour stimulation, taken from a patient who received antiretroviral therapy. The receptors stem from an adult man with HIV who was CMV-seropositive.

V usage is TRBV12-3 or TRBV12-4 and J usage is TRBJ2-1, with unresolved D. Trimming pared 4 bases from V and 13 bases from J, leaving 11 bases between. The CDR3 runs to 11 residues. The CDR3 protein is CASSSLSRQFF. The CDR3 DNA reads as TGTGCCAGCAGTTCCCTTAGTCGACAGTTCTTC.

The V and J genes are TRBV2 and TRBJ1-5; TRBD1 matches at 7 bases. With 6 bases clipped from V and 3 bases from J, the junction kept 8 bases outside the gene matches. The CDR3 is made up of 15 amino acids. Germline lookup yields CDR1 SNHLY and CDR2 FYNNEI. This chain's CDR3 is CASRDYGTVNQPQHF. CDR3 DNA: TGTGCCAGCAGGGATTACGGGACAGTCAATCAGCCCCAGCATTTT.

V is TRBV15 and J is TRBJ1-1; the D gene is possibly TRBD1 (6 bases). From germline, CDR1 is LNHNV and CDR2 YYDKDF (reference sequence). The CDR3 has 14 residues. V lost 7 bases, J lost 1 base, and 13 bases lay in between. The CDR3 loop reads CATNYREGNTEAFF. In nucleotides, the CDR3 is TGTGCCACCAATTACAGGGAGGGGAACACTGAAGCTTTCTTT.

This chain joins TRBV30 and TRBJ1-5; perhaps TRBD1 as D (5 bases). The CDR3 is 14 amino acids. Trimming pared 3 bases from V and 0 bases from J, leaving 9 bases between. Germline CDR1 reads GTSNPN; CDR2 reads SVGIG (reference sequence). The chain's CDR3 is CAWRSDTSNQPQHF. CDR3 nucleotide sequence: TGTGCCTGGAGGTCGGACACTAGCAATCAGCCCCAGCATTTT.

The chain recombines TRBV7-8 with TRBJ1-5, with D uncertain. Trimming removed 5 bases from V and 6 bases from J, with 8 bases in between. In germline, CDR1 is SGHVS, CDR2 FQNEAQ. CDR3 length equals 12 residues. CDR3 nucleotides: TGTGCCAGCAGCCTCCGGGGTCAGCCCCAGCATTTT. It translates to CASSLRGQPQHF.

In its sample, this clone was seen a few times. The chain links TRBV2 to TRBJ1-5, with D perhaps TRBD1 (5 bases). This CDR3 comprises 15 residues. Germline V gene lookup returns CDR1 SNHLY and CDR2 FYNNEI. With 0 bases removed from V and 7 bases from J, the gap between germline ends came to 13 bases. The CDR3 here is CASSEALGEGQPQHF. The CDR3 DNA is TGTGCCAGCAGTGAAGCGCTAGGGGAAGGCCAGCCCCAGCATTTT.

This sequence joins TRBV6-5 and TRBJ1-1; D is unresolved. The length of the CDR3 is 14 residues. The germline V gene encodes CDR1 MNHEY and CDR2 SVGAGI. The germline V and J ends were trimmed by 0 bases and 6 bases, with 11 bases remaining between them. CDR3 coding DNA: TGTGCCAGCAGTTACTCCCCGGGCAAGTCTGAAGCTTTCTTT. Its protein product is CASSYSPGKSEAFF.

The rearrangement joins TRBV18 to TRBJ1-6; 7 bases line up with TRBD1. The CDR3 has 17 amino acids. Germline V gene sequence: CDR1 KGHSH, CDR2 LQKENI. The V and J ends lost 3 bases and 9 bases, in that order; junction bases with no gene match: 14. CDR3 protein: CASSPLRQGGEASPLHF. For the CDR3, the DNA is TGTGCCAGCTCACCCCTACGACAGGGCGGGGAGGCTTCACCCCTCCACTTT. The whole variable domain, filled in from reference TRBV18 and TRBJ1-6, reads NAGVMQNPRHLVRRRGQEARLRCSPMKGHSHVYWYRQLPEEGLKFMVYLQKENIIDESGMPKERFSAEFPKEGPSILRIQQVVRGDSAAYFCASSPLRQGGEASPLHFGNGTRLTVT.